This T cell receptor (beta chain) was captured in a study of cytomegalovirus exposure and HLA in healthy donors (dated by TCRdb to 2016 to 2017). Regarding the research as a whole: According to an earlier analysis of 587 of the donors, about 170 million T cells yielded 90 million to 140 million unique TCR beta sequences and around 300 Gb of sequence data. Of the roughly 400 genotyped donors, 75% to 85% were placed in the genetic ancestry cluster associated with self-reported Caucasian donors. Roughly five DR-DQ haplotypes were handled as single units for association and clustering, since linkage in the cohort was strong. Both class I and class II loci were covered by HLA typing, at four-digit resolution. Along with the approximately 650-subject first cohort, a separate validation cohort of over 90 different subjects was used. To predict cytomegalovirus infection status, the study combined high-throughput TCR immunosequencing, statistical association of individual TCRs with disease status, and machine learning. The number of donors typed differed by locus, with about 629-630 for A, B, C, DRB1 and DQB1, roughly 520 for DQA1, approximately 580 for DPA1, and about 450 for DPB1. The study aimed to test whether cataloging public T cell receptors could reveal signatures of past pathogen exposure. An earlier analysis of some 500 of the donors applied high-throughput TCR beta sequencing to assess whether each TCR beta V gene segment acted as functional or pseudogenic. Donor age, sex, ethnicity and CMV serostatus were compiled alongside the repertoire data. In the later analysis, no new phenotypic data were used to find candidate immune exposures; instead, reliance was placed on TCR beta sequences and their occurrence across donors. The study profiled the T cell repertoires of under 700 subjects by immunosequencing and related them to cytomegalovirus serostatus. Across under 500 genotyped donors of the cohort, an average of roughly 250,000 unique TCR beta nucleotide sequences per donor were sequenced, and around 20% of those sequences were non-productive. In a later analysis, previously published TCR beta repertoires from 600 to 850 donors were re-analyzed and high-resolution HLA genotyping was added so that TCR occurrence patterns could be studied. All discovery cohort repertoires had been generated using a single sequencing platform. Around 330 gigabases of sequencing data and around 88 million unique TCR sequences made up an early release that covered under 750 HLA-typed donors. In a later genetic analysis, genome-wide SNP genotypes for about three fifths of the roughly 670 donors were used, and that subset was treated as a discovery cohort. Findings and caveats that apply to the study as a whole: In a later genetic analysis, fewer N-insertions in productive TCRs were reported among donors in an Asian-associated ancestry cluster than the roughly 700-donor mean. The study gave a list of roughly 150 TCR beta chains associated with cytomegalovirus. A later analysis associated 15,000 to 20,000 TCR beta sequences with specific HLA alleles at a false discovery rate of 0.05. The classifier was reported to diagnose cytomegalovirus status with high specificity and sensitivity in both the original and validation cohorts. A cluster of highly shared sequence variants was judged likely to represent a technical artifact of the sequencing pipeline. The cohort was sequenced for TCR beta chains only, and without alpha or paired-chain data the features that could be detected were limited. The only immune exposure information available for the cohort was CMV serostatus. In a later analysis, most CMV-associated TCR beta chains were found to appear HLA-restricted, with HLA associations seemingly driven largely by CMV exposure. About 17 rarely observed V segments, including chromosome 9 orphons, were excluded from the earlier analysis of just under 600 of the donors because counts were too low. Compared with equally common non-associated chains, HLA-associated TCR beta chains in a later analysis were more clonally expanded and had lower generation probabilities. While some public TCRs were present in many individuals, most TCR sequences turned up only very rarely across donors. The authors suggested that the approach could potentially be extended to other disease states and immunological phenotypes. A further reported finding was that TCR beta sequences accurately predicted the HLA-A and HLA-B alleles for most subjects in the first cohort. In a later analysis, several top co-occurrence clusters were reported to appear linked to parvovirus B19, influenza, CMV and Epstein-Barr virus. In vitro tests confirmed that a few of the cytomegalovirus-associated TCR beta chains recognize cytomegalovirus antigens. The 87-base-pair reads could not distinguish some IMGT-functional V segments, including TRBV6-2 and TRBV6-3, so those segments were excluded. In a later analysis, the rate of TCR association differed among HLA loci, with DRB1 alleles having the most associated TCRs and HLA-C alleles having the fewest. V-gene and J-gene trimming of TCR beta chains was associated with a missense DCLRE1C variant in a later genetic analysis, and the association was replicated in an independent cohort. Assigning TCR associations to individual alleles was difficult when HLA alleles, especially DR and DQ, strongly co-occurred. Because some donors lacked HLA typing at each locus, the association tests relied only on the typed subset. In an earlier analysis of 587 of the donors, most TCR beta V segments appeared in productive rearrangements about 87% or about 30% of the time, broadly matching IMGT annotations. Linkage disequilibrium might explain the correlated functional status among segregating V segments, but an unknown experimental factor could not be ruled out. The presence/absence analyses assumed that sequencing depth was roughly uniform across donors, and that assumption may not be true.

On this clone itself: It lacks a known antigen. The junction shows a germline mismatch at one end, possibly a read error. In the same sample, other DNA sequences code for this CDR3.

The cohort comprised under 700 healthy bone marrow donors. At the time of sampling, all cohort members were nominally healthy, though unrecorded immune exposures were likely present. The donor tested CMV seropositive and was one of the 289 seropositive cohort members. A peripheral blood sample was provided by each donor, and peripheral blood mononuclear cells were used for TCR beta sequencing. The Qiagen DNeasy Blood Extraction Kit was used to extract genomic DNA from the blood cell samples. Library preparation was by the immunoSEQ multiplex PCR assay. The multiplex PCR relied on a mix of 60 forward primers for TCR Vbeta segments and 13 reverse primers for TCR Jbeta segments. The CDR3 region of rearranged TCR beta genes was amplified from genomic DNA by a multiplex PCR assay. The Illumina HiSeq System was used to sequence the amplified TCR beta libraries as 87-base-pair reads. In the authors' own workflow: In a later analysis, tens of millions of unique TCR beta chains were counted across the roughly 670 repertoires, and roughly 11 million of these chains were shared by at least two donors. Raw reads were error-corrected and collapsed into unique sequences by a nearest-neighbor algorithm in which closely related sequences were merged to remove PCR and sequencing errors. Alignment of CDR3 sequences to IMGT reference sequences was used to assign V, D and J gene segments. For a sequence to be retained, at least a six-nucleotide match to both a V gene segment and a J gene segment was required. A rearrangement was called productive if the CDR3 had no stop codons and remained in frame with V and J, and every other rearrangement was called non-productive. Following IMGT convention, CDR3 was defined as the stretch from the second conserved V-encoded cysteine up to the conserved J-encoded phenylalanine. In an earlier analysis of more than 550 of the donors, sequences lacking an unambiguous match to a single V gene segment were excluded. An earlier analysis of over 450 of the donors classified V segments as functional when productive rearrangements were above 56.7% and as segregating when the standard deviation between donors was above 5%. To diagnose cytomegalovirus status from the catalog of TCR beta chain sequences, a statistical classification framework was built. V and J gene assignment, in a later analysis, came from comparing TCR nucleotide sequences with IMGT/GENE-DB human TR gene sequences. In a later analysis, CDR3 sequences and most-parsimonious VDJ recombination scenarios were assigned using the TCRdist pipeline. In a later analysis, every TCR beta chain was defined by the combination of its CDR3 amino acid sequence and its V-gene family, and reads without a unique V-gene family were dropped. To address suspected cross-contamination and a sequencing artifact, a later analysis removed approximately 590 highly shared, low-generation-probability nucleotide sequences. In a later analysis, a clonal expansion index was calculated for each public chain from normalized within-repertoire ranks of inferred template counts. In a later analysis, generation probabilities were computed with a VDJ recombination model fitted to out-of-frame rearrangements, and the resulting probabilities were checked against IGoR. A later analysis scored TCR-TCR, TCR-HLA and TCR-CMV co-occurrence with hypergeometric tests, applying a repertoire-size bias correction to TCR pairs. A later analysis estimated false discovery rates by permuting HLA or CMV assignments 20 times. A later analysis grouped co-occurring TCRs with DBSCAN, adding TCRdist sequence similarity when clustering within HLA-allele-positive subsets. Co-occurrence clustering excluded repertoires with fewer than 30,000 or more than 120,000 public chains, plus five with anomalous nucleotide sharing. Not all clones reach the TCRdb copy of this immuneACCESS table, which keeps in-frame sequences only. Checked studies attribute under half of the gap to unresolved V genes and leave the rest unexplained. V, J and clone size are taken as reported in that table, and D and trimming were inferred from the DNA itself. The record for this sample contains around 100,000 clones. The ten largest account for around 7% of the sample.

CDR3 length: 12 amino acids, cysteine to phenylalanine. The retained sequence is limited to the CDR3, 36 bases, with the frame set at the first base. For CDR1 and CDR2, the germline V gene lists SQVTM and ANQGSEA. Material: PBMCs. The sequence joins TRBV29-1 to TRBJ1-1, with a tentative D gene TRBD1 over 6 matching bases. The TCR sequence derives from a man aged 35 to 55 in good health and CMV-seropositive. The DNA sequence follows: TGCAGCGTTGTCCAGGGGAAGACTGAGGCTTTCTTT. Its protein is CSVVQGKTEAFF. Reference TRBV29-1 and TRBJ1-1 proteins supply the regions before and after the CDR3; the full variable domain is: SAVISQKPSRDICQRGTSLTIQCQVDSQVTMMFWYRQQPGQSLTLIATANQGSEATYESGFVIDKFPISRPNLTFSTLTVSNMSPEDSSIYLCSVVQGKTEAFFGQGTRLTVV.